A single sample gave rise to the 19 T cell receptor beta chains below, sequenced in a study of blood T cell repertoires in COVID-19 (dated by TCRdb to about 2020). Library preparation was by the immunoSEQ multiplex PCR assay. The table was pulled from immuneACCESS by TCRdb, which kept in-frame rearrangements only. Such tables lose some clones; where checked, under half of the loss comes from unresolved V genes, and the rest has no known cause. This sample lists some 50,000 clones; around 80% were detected once. In total, the top ten clones hold 2.6% of the sample. The sequenced sample was peripheral blood. These receptors all come from a man in his fifties with acute or convalescent COVID-19.

The gene calls are TRBV14 and TRBJ1-2; D ambiguous. The CDR3 totals 14 residues. V was pared by 2 bases and J by 3 bases, with 10 bases between. The germline V gene encodes CDR1 SGHDN and CDR2 FVKESK. CDR3 DNA: TGTGCCAGCAGCCAATTACTTTACGACTATGGCTACACCTTC. It translates to CASSQLLYDYGYTF.

The V call is TRBV4-1, the J call TRBJ2-4; 8 bases align to TRBD1. This CDR3 region has 18 residues. Germline assignment: CDR1 MGHRA and CDR2 YSYEKL. The V and J ends lost 10 bases and 0 bases, in that order; junction bases with no gene match: 17. CDR3 sequence reads: CATAAGQGPTLAKNIQYF. CDR3 DNA: TGCGCCACCGCAGCAGGACAGGGACCGACTCTAGCCAAAAACATTCAGTACTTC.

CDR3 sequence (DNA): TGTGCCAGCAGTGATACAGGGGGCGGCTATGGCTACACCTTC. This sequence encodes CASSDTGGGYGYTF. The gene calls are TRBV6-1 and TRBJ1-2; 9 nucleotides agree with TRBD1. The V gene's germline CDR1 is MNHNS and CDR2 SASEGT. The CDR3 length is 14 residues. The ends lost 3 bases at V and 4 bases at J; junction bases unmatched: 3.

This rearrangement joins TRBV12-3 or TRBV12-4 to TRBJ1-1; D remains unclear. The CDR3 covers 12 residues. Trimming shortened V by 4 bases and J by 1 base, and 4 bases separated the two germline ends. CDR3 sequence (DNA): TGTGCCAGCAGTTACGGGAACACTGAAGCTTTCTTT. This gives the protein CASSYGNTEAFF.

V usage is TRBV6-1 and J usage is TRBJ2-7; TRBD2 matches 13 bases. Germline CDR1 reads MNHNS; CDR2 reads SASEGT. This CDR3 contains 18 residues. V was clipped by 4 bases and J by 9 bases; unmatched bases: 18. This CDR3 is CASSAKLAGGDPLEGQYF. In DNA, the CDR3 is TGTGCCAGCAGTGCCAAACTAGCGGGAGGGGATCCTCTCGAGGGGCAGTACTTC.

This chain connects TRBV5-6 to TRBJ2-1; D unclear. The CDR3 is 15 amino acids. The V and J ends lost 1 base and 2 bases respectively, with 10 bases between them. Germline CDR1 is SGHDT and CDR2 is YYEEEE. This CDR3 is CASSLLARTYNEQFF. The CDR3 region has the DNA TGTGCCAGCAGCTTGCTCGCGAGAACCTACAATGAGCAGTTCTTC.

The table lists this clone with a few counts. The chain has TRBV12-3 or TRBV12-4 and TRBJ1-3, with D unclear. This CDR3 is built from 12 residues. V dropped 6 bases and J dropped 5 bases, with 8 bases sitting between them. The CDR3 spells CASSPVRNTIYF. For the CDR3, the DNA is TGTGCCAGCAGCCCCGTTAGAAACACCATATATTTT.

This chain joins TRBV6-5 and TRBJ1-1; 7 positions agree with TRBD1. The V segment lost 7 bases and the J segment 1 base; nucleotides outside the gene matches: 3. Germline V CDR1 and CDR2: MNHEY, SVGAGI. This CDR3 region has 13 residues. The CDR3 loop reads CASKRGPNTEAFF. The CDR3, as DNA: TGTGCCAGCAAGAGGGGGCCGAACACTGAAGCTTTCTTT.

This CDR3 is CASSKGGQRARAGELFF. The CDR3 region has the DNA TGTGCCAGCAGCAAAGGCGGACAGAGGGCAAGGGCCGGGGAGCTGTTTTTT. V gene TRBV21-1 combines with J gene TRBJ2-2; the table's D gene call, TRBD1, was not cross checked with the DNA. TRBV21-1 is labeled a pseudogene. The CDR3 has 17 amino acids.

The rearrangement links TRBV19 to TRBJ1-1; weak D call: TRBD1 (6 bases). The CDR3 has 13 amino acids. Germline V gives CDR1 LNHDA, CDR2 SQIVND (reference sequence). V was pared by 3 bases and J by 8 bases, with 13 bases between. This chain's CDR3 is CASSIAYRAEAFF. CDR3 coding DNA: TGTGCCAGTAGTATCGCCTACAGGGCCGAAGCTTTCTTT. Supplemented by reference TRBV19 and TRBJ1-1, the full variable domain reads DGGITQSPKYLFRKEGQNVTLSCEQNLNHDAMYWYRQDPGQGLRLIYYSQIVNDFQKGDIAEGYSVSREKKESFPLTVTSAQKNPTAFYLCASSIAYRAEAFFGQGTRLTVV.

The chain employs TRBV24-1 and TRBJ2-1; 7 bases fit TRBD2. The trim removed 6 bases at V and 2 bases at J, leaving 0 bases unmatched. This CDR3 region has 13 residues. Germline CDR1 is KGHDR and CDR2 is SFDVKD. The CDR3 nucleotides read TGTGCCACCAGTCGGGGGGCCTACAATGAGCAGTTCTTC. This sequence encodes CATSRGAYNEQFF.

The chain links TRBV29-1 to TRBJ2-7, with 9 bases fitting TRBD1. V trimming: 2 bases; J trimming: 4 bases; junction bases outside the gene matches: 9. The CDR3 has 15 residues. CDR1 SQVTM and CDR2 ANQGSEA come from the germline V gene. This CDR3 reads CSVERAGQGRYEQYF. CDR3 in DNA: TGCAGCGTTGAAAGGGCGGGACAGGGTCGGTACGAGCAGTACTTC.

The chain has TRBV20-1 and TRBJ2-2; D is uncertain. V dropped 6 bases and J dropped 3 bases, with 5 bases sitting between them. Germline V lookup: CDR1 DFQATT, CDR2 SNEGSKA (reference sequence). This CDR3 is built from 11 residues. In DNA form, the CDR3 reads TGCAGTGCAGCTTACACCGGGGAGCTGTTTTTT. Translation gives CSAAYTGELFF.

The rearrangement uses TRBV29-1 and TRBJ1-1; 7 bases are shared with TRBD1. Trimming cost V 5 bases and J 0 bases; bases outside gene matches: 3. Germline loops: CDR1 SQVTM, CDR2 ANQGSEA. The CDR3 is 13 amino acids. The CDR3, as DNA: TGCAGCGTTCAACAGGGGATGAACACTGAAGCTTTCTTT. Its protein is CSVQQGMNTEAFF.

The V gene is TRBV9, the J gene TRBJ1-1, with D perhaps TRBD1 (5 bases). Germline V gene data show CDR1 as SGDLS and CDR2 as YYNGEE. The V gene lost 4 bases and the J gene lost 3 bases, with 13 bases spanning the gap. CDR3 length: 14 amino acids. CDR3 amino acids: CASSPNRFDTEAFF. CDR3 in DNA: TGTGCCAGCAGCCCGAACAGGTTCGACACTGAAGCTTTCTTT. Looking up the rest from reference TRBV9 and TRBJ1-1 gives the full variable domain: DSGVTQTPKHLITATGQRVTLRCSPRSGDLSVYWYQQSLDQGLQFLIQYYNGEERAKGNILERFSAQQFPDLHSELNLSSLELGDSALYFCASSPNRFDTEAFFGQGTRLTVV.

This sequence joins TRBV12-5 and TRBJ2-1; D is ambiguous. Germline values: CDR1 LGHNT, CDR2 FRNRAP. CDR3 length: 13 amino acids. V was clipped by 5 bases and J by 10 bases, with 15 bases between them. The CDR3 DNA follows: TGTGCTAGTGGTCCGACTCCCCTCTCGGAGCAGTTCTTC. This sequence encodes CASGPTPLSEQFF.

The chain uses TRBV19 and TRBJ2-1; 11 positions agree with TRBD1. Germline trimming cut 3 bases from V and 9 bases from J; bases unmatched to any gene: 7. Germline lookup yields CDR1 LNHDA and CDR2 SQIVND (reference sequence). The CDR3 sequence is 15 residues long. CDR3 sequence: CASSILGQGAVEQFF. In DNA, the CDR3 is TGTGCCAGTAGTATTTTAGGACAGGGGGCGGTTGAGCAGTTCTTC.

This clone was picked up a small number of times. The DNA for the CDR3 is TGTGCCAGCAGCGTAGGAGAGGTGAACACTGAAGCTTTCTTT. This codes for CASSVGEVNTEAFF. The chain links TRBV9 to TRBJ1-1; D is uncertain. CDR1 is SGDLS, CDR2 YYNGEE, per germline. The CDR3 totals 14 residues. V lost 0 bases, J lost 0 bases, and 6 bases lay in between.

V usage is TRBV28 and J usage is TRBJ2-5; 7 bases match TRBD1. The germline CDR1 and CDR2 sequences are MDHEN and SYDVKM. This CDR3 is 12 amino acids long. The V gene end was trimmed by 7 bases and the J gene end by 6 bases; junction bases not matched to a gene: 5. As DNA, the CDR3 is TGTGCCAGCAACCGACAGGGAAAGACCCAGTACTTC. As protein: CASNRQGKTQYF.